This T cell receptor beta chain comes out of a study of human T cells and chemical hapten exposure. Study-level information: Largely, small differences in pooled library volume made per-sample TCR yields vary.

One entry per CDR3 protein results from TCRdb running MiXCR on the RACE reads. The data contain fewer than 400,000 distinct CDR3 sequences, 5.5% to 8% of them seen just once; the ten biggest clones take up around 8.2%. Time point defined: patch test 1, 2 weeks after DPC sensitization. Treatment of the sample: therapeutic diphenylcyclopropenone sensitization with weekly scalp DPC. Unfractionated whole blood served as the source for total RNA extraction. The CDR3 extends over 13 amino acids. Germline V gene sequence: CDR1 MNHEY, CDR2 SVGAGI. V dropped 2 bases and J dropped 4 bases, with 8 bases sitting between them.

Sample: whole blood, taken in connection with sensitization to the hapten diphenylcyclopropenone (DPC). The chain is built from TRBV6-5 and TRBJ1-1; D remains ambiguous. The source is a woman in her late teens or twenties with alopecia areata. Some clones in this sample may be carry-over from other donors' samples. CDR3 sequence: CASSYGQPTEAFF. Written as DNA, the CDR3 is TGTGCCAGCAGTTACGGCCAGCCCACTGAAGCTTTCTTT.